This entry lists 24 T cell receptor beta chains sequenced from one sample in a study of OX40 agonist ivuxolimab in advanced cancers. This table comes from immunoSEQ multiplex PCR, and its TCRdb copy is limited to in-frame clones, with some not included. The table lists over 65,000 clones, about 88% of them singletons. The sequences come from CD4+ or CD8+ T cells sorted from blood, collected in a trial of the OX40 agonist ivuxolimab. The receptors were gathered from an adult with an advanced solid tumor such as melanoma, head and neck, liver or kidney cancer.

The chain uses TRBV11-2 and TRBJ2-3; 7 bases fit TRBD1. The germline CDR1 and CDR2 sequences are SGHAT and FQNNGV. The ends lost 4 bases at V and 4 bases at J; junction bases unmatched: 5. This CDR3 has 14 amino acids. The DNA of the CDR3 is TGTGCCAGCAGCTCCGACAGGGAGCCAGATACGCAGTATTTT. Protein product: CASSSDREPDTQYF.

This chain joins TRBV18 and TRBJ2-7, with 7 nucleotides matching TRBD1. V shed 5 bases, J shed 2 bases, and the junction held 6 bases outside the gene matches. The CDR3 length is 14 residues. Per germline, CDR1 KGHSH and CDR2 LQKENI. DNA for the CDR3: TGTGCCAGCTCATCCCGGGACAGCACCTACGAGCAGTACTTC. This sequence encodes CASSSRDSTYEQYF.

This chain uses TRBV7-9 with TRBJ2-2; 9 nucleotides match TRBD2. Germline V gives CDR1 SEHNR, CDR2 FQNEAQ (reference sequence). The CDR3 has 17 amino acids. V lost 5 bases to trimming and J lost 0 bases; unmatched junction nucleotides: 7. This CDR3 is CASSTRQREANTGELFF. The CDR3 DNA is TGTGCCAGCAGCACAAGACAGCGGGAGGCGAACACCGGGGAGCTGTTTTTT.

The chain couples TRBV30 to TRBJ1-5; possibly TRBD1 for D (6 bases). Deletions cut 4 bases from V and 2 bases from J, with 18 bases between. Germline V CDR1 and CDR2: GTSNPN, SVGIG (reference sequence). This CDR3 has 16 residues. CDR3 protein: CAWKVEGGGRNQPQHF. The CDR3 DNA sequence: TGTGCCTGGAAGGTCGAAGGAGGGGGACGCAATCAGCCCCAGCATTTT.

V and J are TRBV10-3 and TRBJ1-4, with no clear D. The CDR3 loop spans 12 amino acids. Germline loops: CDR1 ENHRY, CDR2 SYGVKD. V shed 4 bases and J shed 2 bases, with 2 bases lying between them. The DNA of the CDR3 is TGTGCCATCAGTGGGACTAATGAAAAACTGTTTTTT. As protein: CAISGTNEKLFF.

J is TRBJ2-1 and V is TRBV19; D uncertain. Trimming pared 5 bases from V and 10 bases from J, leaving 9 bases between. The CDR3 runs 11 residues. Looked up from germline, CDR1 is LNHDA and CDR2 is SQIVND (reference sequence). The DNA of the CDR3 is TGTGCCAGTAGTTTGTATCCCGAGCAGTTCTTC. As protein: CASSLYPEQFF.

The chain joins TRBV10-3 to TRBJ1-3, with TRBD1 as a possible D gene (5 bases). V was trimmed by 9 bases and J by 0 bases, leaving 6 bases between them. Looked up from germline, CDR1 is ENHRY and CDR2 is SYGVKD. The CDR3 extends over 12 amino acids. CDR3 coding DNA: TGTGCCATTGGGACCTCTGGAAACACCATATATTTT. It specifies CAIGTSGNTIYF.

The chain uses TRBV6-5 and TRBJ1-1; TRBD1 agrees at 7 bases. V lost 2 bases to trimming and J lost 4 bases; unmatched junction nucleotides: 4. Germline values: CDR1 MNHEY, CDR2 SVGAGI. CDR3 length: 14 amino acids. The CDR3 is CASSYPRGSTEAFF. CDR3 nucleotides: TGTGCCAGCAGTTACCCCAGGGGGAGCACTGAAGCTTTCTTT.

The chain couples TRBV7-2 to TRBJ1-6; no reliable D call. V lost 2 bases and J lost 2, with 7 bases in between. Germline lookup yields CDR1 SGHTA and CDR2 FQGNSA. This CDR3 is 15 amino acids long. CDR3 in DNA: TGTGCCAGCAGCTTACGGCAGACCTATAATTCACCCCTCCACTTT. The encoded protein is CASSLRQTYNSPLHF.

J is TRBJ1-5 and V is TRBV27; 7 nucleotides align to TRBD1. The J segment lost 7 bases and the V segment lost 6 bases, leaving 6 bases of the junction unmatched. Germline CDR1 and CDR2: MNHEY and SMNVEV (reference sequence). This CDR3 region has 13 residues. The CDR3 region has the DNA TGTGCCAGCAGCGGGACAGAGAGGCAGCCCCAGCATTTT. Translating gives CASSGTERQPQHF.

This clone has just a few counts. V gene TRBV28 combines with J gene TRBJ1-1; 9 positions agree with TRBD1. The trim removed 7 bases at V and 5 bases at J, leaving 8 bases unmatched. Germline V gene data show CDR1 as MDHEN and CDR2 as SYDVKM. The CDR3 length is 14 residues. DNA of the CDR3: TGTGCCAGCACCACACAGGGGGCGCTAACTGAAGCTTTCTTT. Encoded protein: CASTTQGALTEAFF.

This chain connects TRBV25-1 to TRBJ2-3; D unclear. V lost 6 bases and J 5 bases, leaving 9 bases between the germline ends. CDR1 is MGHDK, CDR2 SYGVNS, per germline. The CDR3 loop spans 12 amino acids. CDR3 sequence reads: CASSLWGDTQYF. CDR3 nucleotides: TGTGCCAGCAGCCTGTGGGGAGATACGCAGTATTTT.

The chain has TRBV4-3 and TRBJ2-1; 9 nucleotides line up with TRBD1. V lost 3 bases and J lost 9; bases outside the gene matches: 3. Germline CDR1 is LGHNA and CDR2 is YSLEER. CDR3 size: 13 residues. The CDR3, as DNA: TGCGCCAGCAGCCATCGGACAGGGGTTGAGCAGTTCTTC. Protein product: CASSHRTGVEQFF.

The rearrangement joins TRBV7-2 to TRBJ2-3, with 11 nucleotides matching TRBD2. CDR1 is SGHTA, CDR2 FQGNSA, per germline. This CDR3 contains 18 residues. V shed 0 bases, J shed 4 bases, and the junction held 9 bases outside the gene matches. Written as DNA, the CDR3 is TGTGCCAGCAGCTTAGCGTCGGCTAGCGGGGGGAAGGCAGATACGCAGTATTTT. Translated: CASSLASASGGKADTQYF.

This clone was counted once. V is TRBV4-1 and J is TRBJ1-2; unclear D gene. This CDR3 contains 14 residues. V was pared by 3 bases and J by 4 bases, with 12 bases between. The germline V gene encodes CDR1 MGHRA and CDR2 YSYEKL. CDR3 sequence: CASSQAGWVYGYTF. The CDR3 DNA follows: TGCGCCAGCAGCCAGGCGGGGTGGGTCTATGGCTACACCTTC.

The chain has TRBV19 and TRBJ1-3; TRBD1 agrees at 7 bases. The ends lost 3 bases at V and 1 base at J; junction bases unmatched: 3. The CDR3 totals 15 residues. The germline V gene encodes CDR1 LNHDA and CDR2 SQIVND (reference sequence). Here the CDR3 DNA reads TGTGCCAGTAGTATGGACAGGCTTTCTGGAAACACCATATATTTT. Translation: CASSMDRLSGNTIYF.

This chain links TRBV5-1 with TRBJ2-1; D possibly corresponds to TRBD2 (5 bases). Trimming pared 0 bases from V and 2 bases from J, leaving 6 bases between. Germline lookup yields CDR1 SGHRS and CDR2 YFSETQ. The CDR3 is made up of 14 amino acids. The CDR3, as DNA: TGCGCCAGCAGCTTGGCGGGGACCTACAATGAGCAGTTCTTC. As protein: CASSLAGTYNEQFF.

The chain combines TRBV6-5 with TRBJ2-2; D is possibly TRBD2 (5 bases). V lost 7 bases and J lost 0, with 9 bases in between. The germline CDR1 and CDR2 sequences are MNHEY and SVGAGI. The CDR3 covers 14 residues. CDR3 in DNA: TGTGCCAGCAAAACCGGGGCGAACACCGGGGAGCTGTTTTTT. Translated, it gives CASKTGANTGELFF.

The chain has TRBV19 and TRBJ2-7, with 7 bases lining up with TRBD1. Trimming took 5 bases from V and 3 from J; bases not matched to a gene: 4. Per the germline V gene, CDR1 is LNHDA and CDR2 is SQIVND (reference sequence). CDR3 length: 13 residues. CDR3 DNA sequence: TGTGCCAGTAGTCGACAGGGATTCTACGAGCAGTACTTC. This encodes CASSRQGFYEQYF.

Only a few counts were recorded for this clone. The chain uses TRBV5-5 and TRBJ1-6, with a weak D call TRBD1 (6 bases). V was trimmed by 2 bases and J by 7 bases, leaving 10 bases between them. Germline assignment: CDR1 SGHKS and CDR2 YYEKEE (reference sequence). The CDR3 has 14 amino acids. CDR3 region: CASSLIQGNSPLHF. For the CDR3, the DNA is TGTGCCAGCAGCTTAATTCAGGGGAATTCACCCCTCCACTTT.

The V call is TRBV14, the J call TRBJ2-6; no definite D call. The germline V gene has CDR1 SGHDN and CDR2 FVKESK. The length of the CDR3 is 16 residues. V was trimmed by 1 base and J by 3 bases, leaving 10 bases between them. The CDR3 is CASSQGVRFGANVLTF. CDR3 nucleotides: TGTGCCAGCAGCCAAGGGGTGCGCTTTGGGGCCAACGTCCTGACTTTC. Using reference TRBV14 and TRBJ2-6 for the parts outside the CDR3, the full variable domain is EAGVTQFPSHSVIEKGQTVTLRCDPISGHDNLYWYRRVMGKEIKFLLHFVKESKQDESGMPNNRFLAERTGGTYSTLKVQPAELEDSGVYFCASSQGVRFGANVLTFGAGSRLTVL.

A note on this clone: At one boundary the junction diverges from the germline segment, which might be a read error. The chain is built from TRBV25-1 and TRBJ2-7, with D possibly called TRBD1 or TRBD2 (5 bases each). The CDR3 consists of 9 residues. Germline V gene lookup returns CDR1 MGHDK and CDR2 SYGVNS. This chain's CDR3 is CASSEWDPF. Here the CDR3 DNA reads TGTGCCAGCAGTGAGTGGGACCCCTTC.

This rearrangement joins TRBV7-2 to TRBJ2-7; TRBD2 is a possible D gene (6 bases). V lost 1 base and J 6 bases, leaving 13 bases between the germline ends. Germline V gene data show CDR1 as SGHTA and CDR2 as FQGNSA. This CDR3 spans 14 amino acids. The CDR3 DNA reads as TGTGCCAGCAGCTTAGTCTCAACTAGCCGCGAGCAGTACTTC. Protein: CASSLVSTSREQYF. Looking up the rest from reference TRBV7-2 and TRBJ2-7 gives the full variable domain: GAGVSQSPSNKVTEKGKDVELRCDPISGHTALYWYRQSLGQGLEFLIYFQGNSAPDKSGLPSDRFSAERTGGSVSTLTIQRTQQEDSAVYLCASSLVSTSREQYFGPGTRLTVT.

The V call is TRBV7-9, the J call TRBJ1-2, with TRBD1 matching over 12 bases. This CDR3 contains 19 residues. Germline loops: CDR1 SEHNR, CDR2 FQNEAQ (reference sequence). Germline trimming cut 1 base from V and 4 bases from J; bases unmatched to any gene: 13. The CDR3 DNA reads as TGTGCCAGCAGCTTAGACGTAACCGGGACAGGGGGCGCCGGCTATGGCTACACCTTC. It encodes CASSLDVTGTGGAGYGYTF.